This T cell receptor (beta chain) appears in the sequencing data of a study of T cell responses to AZD1222 COVID-19 vaccine. Sequencing was performed with immunoSEQ multiplex PCR; in TCRdb, only in-frame clones are kept and a portion is missing. The data contain 55,000 to 75,000 clones, about 90% of them seen just once; the ten biggest clones take up around 7.8%. There are 15 residues in the CDR3. Per germline, CDR1 GTSNPN and CDR2 SVGIG (reference sequence). Germline trimming cut 5 bases from V and 2 bases from J; bases unmatched to any gene: 7. The sample consisted of peripheral blood, taken on day 0 of AZD1222 vaccination. This TCR was recovered from an adult in good health. This chain uses TRBV30 with TRBJ1-5, with 9 bases aligning to TRBD1. The CDR3 region has the DNA TGTGCCTGGGCTACAGGGGGCGGGGGCAATCAGCCCCAGCATTTT. Translated, it gives CAWATGGGGNQPQHF.